This T cell receptor (beta chain) was obtained from a study of T cells after yellow fever vaccination. Synthesis of TCR cDNA relied on 5'RACE template switching, which attached a universal primer site and UMIs. Each CDR3 protein gets one entry after TCRdb re-called the 5' RACE reads with MiXCR. The profile shows hundreds of thousands of distinct CDR3 sequences, approximately 13% of them singletons. The CDR3 has 20 amino acids. Germline V gene data show CDR1 as SGHRS and CDR2 as YFSETQ. Unmatched junction bases numbered 11, after V lost 0 bases and J lost 0 bases. General study findings and limits: The study re-detected most primary-vaccination clones after the booster (96% CD4, 85% to 90% CD8).

This clonotype came up a few times. The target antigen is unknown. The TCR was taken from a man aged 25-45 years who received the YFV17D yellow fever vaccine. V is TRBV5-1 and J is TRBJ1-4; 10 bases are a match to TRBD1. The sample consisted of PBMCs, taken on the day of the yellow fever booster vaccination. The CDR3, as DNA: TGCGCCAGCAGCTTGGCCGCGGACAGGGGGGCCATTTCAACTAATGAAAAACTGTTTTTT. Protein product: CASSLAADRGAISTNEKLFF. The variable domain in full, completed from reference TRBV5-1 and TRBJ1-4, reads KAGVTQTPRYLIKTRGQQVTLSCSPISGHRSVSWYQQTPGQGLQFLFEYFSETQRNKGNFPGRFSGRQFSNSRSEMNVSTLELGDSALYLCASSLAADRGAISTNEKLFFGSGTQLSVL.